Sequencing of this TCR beta chain was carried out in a study of CD8 T cell repertoires and HIV-1 epitope variants. Study-level information: IL-2, IL-7 and IL-15 were added on days 3 and 7 of approximately 9-day cultures. Study-wide points: Roughly nine antigen-specific TCR beta clonotypes were found; roughly six seemed cross-reactive to variants.

Using immunoSEQ multiplex PCR, the repertoire was profiled, and TCRdb retains in-frame clones only, with some absent. Of about 5,800 clones in the sample, 60% to 65% were seen once. Germline lookup yields CDR1 SEHNR and CDR2 FQNEAQ (reference sequence). CDR3 length equals 13 residues. V lost 4 bases and J lost 3, with 9 bases in between. This clone has just a few counts. Antigen unknown. The rearrangement links TRBV7-9 to TRBJ1-2; D is possibly TRBD1 (5 bases). This TCR was recovered from a male donor with HIV. The sequenced sample was cultured CD8+ T cells derived from PBMCs. Here the CDR3 DNA reads TGTGCCAGCAGCTACTTGACAGACTATGGCTACACCTTC. Protein product: CASSYLTDYGYTF.